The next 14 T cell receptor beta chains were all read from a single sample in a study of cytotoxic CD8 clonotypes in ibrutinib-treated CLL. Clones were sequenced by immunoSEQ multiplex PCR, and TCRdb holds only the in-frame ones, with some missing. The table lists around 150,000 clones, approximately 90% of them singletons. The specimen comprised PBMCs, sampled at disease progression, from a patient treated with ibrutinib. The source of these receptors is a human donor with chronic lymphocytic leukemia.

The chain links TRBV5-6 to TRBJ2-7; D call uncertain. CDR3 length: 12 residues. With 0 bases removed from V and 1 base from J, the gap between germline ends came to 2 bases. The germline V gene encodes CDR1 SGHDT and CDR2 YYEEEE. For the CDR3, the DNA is TGTGCCAGCAGCTTGGCTTCCTACGAGCAGTACTTC. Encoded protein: CASSLASYEQYF.

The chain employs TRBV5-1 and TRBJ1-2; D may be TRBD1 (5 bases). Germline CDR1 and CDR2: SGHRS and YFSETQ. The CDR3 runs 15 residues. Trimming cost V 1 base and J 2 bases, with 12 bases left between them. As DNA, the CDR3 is TGCGCCAGCAGCTTGAATCCGCAGGGCAACTATGGCTACACCTTC. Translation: CASSLNPQGNYGYTF.

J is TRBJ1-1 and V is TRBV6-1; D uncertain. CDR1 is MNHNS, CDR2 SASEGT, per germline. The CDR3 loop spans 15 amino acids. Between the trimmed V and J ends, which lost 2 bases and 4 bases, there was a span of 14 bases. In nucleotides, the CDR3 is TGTGCCAGCAGTGAATACGAGGGTCTAGGCACTGAAGCTTTCTTT. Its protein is CASSEYEGLGTEAFF.

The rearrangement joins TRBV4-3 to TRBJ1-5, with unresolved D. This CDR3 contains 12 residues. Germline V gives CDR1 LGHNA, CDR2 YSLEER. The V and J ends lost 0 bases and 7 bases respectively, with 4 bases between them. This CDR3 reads CASSQEGQPQHF. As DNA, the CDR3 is TGCGCCAGCAGCCAAGAAGGACAGCCCCAGCATTTT.

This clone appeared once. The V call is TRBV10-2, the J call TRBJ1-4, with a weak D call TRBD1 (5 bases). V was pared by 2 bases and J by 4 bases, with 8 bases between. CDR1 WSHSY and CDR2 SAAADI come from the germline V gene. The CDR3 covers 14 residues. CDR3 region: CASSEAQDNEKLFF. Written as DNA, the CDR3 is TGCGCCAGCAGTGAGGCACAGGATAATGAAAAACTGTTTTTT.

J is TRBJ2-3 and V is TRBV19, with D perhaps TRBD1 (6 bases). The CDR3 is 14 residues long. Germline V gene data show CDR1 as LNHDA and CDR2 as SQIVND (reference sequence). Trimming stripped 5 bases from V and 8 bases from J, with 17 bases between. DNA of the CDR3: TGTGCCAGTAGTGCTGGGGACAACGCAGTTACGCAGTATTTT. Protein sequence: CASSAGDNAVTQYF. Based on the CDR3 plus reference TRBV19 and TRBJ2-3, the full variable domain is DGGITQSPKYLFRKEGQNVTLSCEQNLNHDAMYWYRQDPGQGLRLIYYSQIVNDFQKGDIAEGYSVSREKKESFPLTVTSAQKNPTAFYLCASSAGDNAVTQYFGPGTRLTVL.

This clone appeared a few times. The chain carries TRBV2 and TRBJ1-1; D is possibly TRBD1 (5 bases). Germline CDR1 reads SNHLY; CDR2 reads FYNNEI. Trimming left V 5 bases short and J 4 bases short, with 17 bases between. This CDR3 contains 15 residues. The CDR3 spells CASSTHRSGSTEAFF. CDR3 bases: TGTGCCAGCAGTACCCACAGGTCAGGGAGCACTGAAGCTTTCTTT.

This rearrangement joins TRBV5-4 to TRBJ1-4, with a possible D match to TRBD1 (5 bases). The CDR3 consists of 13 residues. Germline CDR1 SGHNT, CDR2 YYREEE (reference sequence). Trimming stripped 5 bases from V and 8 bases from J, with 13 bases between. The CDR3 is CASRWRGGEKLFF. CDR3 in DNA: TGTGCCAGCAGGTGGAGGGGTGGAGAAAAACTGTTTTTT.

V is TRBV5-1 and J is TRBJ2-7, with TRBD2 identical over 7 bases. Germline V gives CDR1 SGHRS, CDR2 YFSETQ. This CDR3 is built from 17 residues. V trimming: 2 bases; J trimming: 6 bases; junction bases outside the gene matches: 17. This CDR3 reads CASSFVGLSGGYAEQYF. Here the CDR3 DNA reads TGCGCCAGCAGCTTTGTGGGACTATCCGGCGGGTATGCCGAGCAGTACTTC.

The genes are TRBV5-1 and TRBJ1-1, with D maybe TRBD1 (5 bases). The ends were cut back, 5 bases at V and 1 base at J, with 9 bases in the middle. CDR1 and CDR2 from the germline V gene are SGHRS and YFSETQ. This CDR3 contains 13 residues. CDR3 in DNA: TGCGCCAGCAGTGGGGGGACGAACACTGAAGCTTTCTTT. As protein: CASSGGTNTEAFF.

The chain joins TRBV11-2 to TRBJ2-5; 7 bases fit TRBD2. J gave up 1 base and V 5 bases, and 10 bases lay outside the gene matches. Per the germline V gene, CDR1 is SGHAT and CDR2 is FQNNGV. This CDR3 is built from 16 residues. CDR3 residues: CASSPGLRVIQETQYF. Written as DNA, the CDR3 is TGTGCCAGCAGCCCGGGACTAAGAGTTATCCAAGAGACCCAGTACTTC.

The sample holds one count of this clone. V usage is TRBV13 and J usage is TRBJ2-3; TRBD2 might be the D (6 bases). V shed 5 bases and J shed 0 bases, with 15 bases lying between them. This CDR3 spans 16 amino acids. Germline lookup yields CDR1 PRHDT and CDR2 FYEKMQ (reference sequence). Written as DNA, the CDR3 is TGTGCCAGCAGCCCAAGAGGACGGGAGAGCACAGATACGCAGTATTTT. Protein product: CASSPRGRESTDTQYF.

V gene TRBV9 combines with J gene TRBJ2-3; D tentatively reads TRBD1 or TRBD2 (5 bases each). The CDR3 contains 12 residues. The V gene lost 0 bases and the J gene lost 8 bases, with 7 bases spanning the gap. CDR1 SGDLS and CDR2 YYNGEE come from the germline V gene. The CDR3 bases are TGTGCCAGCAGCGTAGGTGGGGGTACGCAGTATTTT. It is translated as CASSVGGGTQYF.

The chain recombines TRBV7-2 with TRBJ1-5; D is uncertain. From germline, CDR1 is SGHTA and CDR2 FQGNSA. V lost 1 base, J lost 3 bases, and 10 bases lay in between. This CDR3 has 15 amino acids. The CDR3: CASSLVFQTNQPQHF. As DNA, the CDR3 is TGTGCCAGCAGCTTAGTCTTCCAGACCAATCAGCCCCAGCATTTT.